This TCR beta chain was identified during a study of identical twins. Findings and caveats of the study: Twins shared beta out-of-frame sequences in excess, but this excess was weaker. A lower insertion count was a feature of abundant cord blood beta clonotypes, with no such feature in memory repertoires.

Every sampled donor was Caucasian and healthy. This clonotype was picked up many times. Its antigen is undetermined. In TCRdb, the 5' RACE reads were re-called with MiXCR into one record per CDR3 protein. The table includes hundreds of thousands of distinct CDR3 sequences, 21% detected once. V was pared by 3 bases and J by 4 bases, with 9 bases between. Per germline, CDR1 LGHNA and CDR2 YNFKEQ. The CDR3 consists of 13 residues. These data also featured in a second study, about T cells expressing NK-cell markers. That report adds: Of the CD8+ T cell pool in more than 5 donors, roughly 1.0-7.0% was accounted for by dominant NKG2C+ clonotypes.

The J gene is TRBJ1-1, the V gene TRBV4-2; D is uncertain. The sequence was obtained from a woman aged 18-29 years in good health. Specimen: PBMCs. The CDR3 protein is CASSHLSGTEAFF. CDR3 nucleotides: TGTGCCAGCAGCCACTTAAGCGGCACTGAAGCTTTCTTT.